This TCR beta chain was profiled in a study of cytomegalovirus exposure and HLA in healthy donors. General observations from the study: For most TCR sequences rarity was the rule, although some public TCRs occurred in many donors. More than 15,000 TCR beta sequences were associated with HLA alleles at 0.05 false discovery rate in a later analysis.

CDR3 size: 15 residues. The ends were cut back, 1 base at V and 9 bases at J, with 16 bases in the middle. CDR1 is LNHDA and CDR2 is SQIVND in the germline V gene (reference sequence). A multiplex PCR was run with 60 Vbeta primers and 13 Jbeta primers. This table comes from immunoSEQ multiplex PCR, and its TCRdb copy is limited to in-frame clones, with some not included. The sample lists more than 90,000 clones, under 80% occurring once. As regards this clone: Its target is not known.

The chain links TRBV19 to TRBJ2-1; weak D call: TRBD1 (6 bases). This sequence was found in a man between 40 and 49 years old in good health and CMV-seropositive. The sample taken for sequencing was PBMCs. The CDR3 sequence: CASSIGAPGVGEQFF. Written as DNA, the CDR3 is TGTGCCAGTAGTATAGGCGCCCCAGGGGTCGGTGAGCAGTTCTTC.